This T cell receptor (beta chain) was sequenced for a study of neurological immune-mediated disorders. 5'RACE generated cDNA with 10-nucleotide random UMIs. TCRdb re-called the 5' RACE reads with MiXCR, one entry per CDR3 protein. This table holds more than 25,000 distinct CDR3 sequences, around 10% found once. Healthy controls consisted of blood bank volunteers in Maryland, USA. General observations from the study: No CDR3 amino acid sequences recurred among expanded clones across subjects, suggesting private repertoires in all groups. HTLV-1-associated myelopathy ranked highest for TCR clonal expansion and multiple sclerosis lowest, beneath healthy controls.

In its sample, this clonotype was seen many times. Its cognate antigen is unknown. The source is an older woman in good health. Sample: PBMCs.

DNA of the CDR3: TGTGCCAGCAGCCCCGAGCGGGGGGGCCAGTATTTT. It translates to CASSPERGGQYF. The chain links TRBV7-3 to TRBJ2-3; 10 positions match TRBD2. Germline assignment: CDR1 SGHTA and CDR2 FQGTGA. There are 12 residues in the CDR3. The V gene end was trimmed by 5 bases and the J gene end by 12 bases; junction bases not matched to a gene: 5.